The clone carrying this T cell receptor beta chain has only one observation. Here immunoSEQ multiplex PCR was the method, and the copy in TCRdb shows in-frame clones only, minus some. Of under 1,100,000 clones listed, more than 65% are singletons. Looked up from germline, CDR1 is SGHRS and CDR2 is YFSETQ. Trimming took 4 bases from V and 0 from J, leaving 13 bases between them. The length of the CDR3 is 15 residues. The data derive from a study of shared clonotypes between healthy human individuals. What was sequenced was memory CD4+ T cells sorted from blood. Subset indicated: CD45RA-negative fraction. This TCR was sampled from a man between 18 and 29 years old in good health. The chain is built from TRBV5-1 and TRBJ2-5; tentatively, D is TRBD1 (6 bases). The CDR3 DNA is TGCGCCAGCAGCGACTCACAGGGTTACCAAGAGACCCAGTACTTC. Residues: CASSDSQGYQETQYF. The whole variable domain, remainder taken from reference TRBV5-1 and TRBJ2-5, is KAGVTQTPRYLIKTRGQQVTLSCSPISGHRSVSWYQQTPGQGLQFLFEYFSETQRNKGNFPGRFSGRQFSNSRSEMNVSTLELGDSALYLCASSDSQGYQETQYFGPGTRLLVL.